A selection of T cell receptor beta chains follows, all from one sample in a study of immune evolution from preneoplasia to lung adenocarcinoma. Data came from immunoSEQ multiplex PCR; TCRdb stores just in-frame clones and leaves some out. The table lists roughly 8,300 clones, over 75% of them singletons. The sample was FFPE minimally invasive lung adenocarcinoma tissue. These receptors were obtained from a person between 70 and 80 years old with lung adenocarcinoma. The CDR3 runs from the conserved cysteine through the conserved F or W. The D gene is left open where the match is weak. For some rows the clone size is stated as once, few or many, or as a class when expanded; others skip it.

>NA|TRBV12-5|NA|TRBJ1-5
TGTGCTAGTGGTTTGAACAATCGAGGGAATCAGCCCCAGCATTTT
CASGLNNRGNQPQHF
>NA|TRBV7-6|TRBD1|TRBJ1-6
TGTGCCAGCACCGAGACAGGGTTAGGGTCACCCCTCCACTTT
CASTETGLGSPLHF
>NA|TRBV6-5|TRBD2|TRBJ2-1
TGTGCCAGCAGCCTTCGCGGGGGGGCCTTCCATGAGCAGTTCTTC
CASSLRGGAFHEQFF
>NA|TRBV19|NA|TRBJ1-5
TGTGCCAGTAGTATGGTAGGGTCTCCGAGCAATCAGCCCCAGCATTTT
CASSMVGSPSNQPQHF
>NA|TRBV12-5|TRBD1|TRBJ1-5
TGTGCTAGTGGTTTAATAGGGACAGGGAGCAATCAGCCCCAGCATTTT
CASGLIGTGSNQPQHF
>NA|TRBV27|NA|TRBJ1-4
TGTGCCAGCAGTTTAAAGGGCTGGTATAATGAAAAACTGTTTTTT
CASSLKGWYNEKLFF
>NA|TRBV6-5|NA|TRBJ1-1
TGTGCCAGCCGCCGTAGCCCGGGGGCGATTACTGAAGCTTTCTTT
CASRRSPGAITEAFF
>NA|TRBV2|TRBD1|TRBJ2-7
TGTGCCAGCACGGACAGGAGTTACGAGCAGTACTTC
CASTDRSYEQYF
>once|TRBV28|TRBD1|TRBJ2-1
TGTGCCAGCAGTTCCCCCCCAGGGGGCGGAGGCCGTGAGCAGTTCTTC
CASSSPPGGGGREQFF
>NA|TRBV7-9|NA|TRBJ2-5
TGTGCCAGCAGCCCCGAGGGGGAGACCCAGTACTTC
CASSPEGETQYF
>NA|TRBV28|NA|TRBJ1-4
TGTGCCAGCACTACTGGAGGGACCCTCAATGAAAAACTGTTTTTT
CASTTGGTLNEKLFF
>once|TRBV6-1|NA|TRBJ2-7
TGTGCCAGCAGGGAACGGGGGCGGTACGAGCAGTACTTC
CASRERGRYEQYF
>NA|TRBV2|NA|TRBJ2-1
TGTGCCAGCAGTGAAGCGGGGGGATACAATGAGCAGTTCTTC
CASSEAGGYNEQFF
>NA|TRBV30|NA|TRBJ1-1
TGTGCCTGGAGTATCGGCGGGCTCGCTGAAGCTTTCTTT
CAWSIGGLAEAFF
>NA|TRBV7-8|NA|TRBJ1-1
TGTGCCAGCAGCTTAGCCTTTAGGGACACTGAAGCTTTCTTT
CASSLAFRDTEAFF
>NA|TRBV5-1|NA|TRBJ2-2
TGCGCCAGCAGCGACGGACAGATGAACACCGGGGAGCTGTTTTTT
CASSDGQMNTGELFF
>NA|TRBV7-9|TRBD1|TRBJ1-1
TGTGCCAGCAGCTTACAGGGGGTCGCTGAAGCTTTCTTT
CASSLQGVAEAFF
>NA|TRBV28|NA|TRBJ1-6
TGTGCCAGCCTACAGGATACGTTTGGTTATTCACCCCTCCACTTT
CASLQDTFGYSPLHF
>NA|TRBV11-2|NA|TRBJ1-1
TGTGCCAGCAGCTCGACAACAAACACTGAAGCTTTCTTT
CASSSTTNTEAFF
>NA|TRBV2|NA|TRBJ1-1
TGTGCCAGCAGTTCTTTTGGGATAAACACTGAAGCTTTCTTT
CASSSFGINTEAFF
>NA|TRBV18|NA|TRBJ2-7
TGTGCCAGCTCACCACCAGGGATCGCCTACGAGCAGTACTTC
CASSPPGIAYEQYF
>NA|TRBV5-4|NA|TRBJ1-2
TGTGCCAGCAGCCCCCCGGGGGGCTATGGCTACACCTTC
CASSPPGGYGYTF
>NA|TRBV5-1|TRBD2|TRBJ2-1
TGCGCCAGCAGCTTGGGACTAGCGGGACTTTGGGAGCAGTTCTTC
CASSLGLAGLWEQFF
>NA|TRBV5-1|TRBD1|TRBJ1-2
TGCGCCAGCAGCTTGGATTCCGGGACAGGGGTCTATGGCTACACCTTC
CASSLDSGTGVYGYTF
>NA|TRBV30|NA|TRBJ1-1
TGTGCCTGGAGCGGGGGGGCGCAGGGTCAGAACACTGAAGCTTTCTTT
CAWSGGAQGQNTEAFF
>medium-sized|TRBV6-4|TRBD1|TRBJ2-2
TGTGCCAGCAGTACAGGGGAGAGCGGGGAGCTGTTTTTT
CASSTGESGELFF
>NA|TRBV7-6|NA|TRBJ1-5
TGTGCCAGCAGCTTAGAGGCGTCGAATCAGCCCCAGCATTTT
CASSLEASNQPQHF
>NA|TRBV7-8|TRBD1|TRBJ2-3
TGTGCCAGCAGCAGGTCGACAGGGGGCGGGACAGATACGCAGTATTTT
CASSRSTGGGTDTQYF
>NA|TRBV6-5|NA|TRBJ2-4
TGTGCCAGCAGGGACTCGGTCGTCGACATTCAGTACTTC
CASRDSVVDIQYF
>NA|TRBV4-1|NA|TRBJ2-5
TGCGCCAGCAGCCAAGGGGGGGCCCGCCAAGAGACCCAGTACTTC
CASSQGGARQETQYF
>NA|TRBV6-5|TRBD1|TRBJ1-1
TGTGCCAGCAAGCCACAGGGGCTGCGGACTGAAGCTTTCTTT
CASKPQGLRTEAFF
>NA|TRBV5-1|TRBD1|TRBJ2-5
TGCGCCAGCAGCTTGGTACGAGGGGGCGAAGAGACCCAGTACTTC
CASSLVRGGEETQYF
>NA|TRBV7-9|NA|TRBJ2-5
TGTGCCAGCCTCGGACCGATCGAGACCCAGTACTTC
CASLGPIETQYF
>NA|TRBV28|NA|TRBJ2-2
TGTGCCAGCACCTCAGAGGACAAGGTCGGGGAGCTGTTTTTT
CASTSEDKVGELFF
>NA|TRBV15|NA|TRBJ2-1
TGTGCCACCAGCAGAGATTTGGGAACCGAGCAGTTCTTC
CATSRDLGTEQFF
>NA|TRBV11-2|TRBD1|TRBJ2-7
TGTGCCAGCAGCTTATCGGACAGGGTCTACGAGCAGTACTTC
CASSLSDRVYEQYF
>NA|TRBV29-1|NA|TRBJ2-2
TGCAGCGTTCGAATGGGCCGTCTAGGCACCGGGGAGCTGTTTTTT
CSVRMGRLGTGELFF
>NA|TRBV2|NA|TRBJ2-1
TGTGCCAGCAGTGAGAGGCTAGTGGGGTCCAATGAGCAGTTCTTC
CASSERLVGSNEQFF
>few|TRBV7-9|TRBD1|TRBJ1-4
TGTGCCAGCAGCTTACGGCAGGGGGCAACTAATGAAAAACTGTTTTTT
CASSLRQGATNEKLFF
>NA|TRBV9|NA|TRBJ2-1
TGTGCCAGCAGCGCTCAAACAGGGAACAAAGTCTACAATGAGCAGTTCTTC
CASSAQTGNKVYNEQFF
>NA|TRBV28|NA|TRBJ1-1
TGTGCCAGCAGTTCAACCACGGAAGCTTTCTTT
CASSSTTEAFF
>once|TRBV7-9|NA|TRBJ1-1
TGTGCCAGCAGCTTAGTCCATAGGGGGAACACTGAAGCTTTCTTT
CASSLVHRGNTEAFF